The present entry profiles one TCR beta chain with its context. Its antigen is as yet unknown. This specimen belongs to a study of shared clonotypes between healthy human individuals. Study outcomes and limitations: The low donor count limited represented genetic and exposure-history diversity.

Assay used: immunoSEQ multiplex PCR; TCRdb lists only in-frame clones, some missing. This table has 2 million or so clones, roughly 94% appearing once. The sequencing input was naive CD4+ T cells sorted from blood. Subset in this sample: CD45RA+ positively selected. The sequence was collected from a man aged 18 to 30 in good health.

The chain's CDR3 is CASWRTGGLANEKLFF. The CDR3 DNA reads as TGTGCCAGCTGGAGGACAGGGGGCTTGGCTAATGAAAAACTGTTTTTT. This rearrangement joins TRBV28 to TRBJ1-4, with 11 bases matching TRBD1. The germline CDR1 and CDR2 sequences are MDHEN and SYDVKM. V trimming: 8 bases; J trimming: 3 bases; junction bases outside the gene matches: 8. The CDR3 extends over 16 amino acids.